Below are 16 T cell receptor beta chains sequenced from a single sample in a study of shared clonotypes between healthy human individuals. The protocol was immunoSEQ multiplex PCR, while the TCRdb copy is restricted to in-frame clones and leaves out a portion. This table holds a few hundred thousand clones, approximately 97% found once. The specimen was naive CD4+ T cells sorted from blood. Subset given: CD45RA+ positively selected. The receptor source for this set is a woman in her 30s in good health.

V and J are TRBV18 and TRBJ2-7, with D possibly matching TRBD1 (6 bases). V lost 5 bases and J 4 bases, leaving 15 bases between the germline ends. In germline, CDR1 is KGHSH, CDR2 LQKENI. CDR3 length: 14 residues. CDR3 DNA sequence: TGTGCCAGCTCATTTAAGGACAGAGCATACGAGCAGTACTTC. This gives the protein CASSFKDRAYEQYF.

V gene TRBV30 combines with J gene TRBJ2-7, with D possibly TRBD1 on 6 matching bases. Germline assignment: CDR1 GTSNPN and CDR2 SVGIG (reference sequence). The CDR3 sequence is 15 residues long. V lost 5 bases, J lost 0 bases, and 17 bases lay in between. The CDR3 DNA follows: TGTGCCTGGGTGAAACGGGACACTCCCTCCTACGAGCAGTACTTC. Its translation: CAWVKRDTPSYEQYF.

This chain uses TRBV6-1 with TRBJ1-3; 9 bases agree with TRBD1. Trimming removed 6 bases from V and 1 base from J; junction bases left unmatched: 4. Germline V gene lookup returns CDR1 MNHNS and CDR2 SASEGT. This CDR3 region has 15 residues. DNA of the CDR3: TGTGCCAGCAGGGCCGGGACAGGGTCTGGAAACACCATATATTTT. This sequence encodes CASRAGTGSGNTIYF.

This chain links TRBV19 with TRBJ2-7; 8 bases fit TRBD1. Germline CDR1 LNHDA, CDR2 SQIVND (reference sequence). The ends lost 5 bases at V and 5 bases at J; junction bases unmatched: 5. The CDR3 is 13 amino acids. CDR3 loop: CASSGDRRDEQYF. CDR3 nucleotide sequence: TGTGCCAGTAGTGGGGACAGGCGCGACGAGCAGTACTTC.

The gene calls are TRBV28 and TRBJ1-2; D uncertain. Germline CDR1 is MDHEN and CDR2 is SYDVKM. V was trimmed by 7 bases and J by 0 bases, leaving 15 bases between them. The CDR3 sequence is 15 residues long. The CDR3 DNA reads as TGTGCCAGCATCCCGGGTGGCACCTCTAACTATGGCTACACCTTC. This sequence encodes CASIPGGTSNYGYTF.

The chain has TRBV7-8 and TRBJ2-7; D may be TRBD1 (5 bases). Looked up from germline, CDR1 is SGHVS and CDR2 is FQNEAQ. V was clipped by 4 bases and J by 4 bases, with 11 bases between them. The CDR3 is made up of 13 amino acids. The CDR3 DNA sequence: TGTGCCAGCAGCTCACCCAGGGTGTACGAGCAGTACTTC. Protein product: CASSSPRVYEQYF.

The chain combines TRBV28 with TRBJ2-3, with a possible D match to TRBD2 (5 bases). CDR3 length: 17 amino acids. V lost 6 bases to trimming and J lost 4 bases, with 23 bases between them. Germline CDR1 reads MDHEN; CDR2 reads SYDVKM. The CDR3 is CASSLPPGGSVADTQYF. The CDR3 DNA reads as TGTGCCAGCAGCCTACCGCCGGGCGGGTCCGTCGCAGATACGCAGTATTTT. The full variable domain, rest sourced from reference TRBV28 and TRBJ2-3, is DVKVTQSSRYLVKRTGEKVFLECVQDMDHENMFWYRQDPGLGLRLIYFSYDVKMKEKGDIPEGYSVSREKKERFSLILESASTNQTSMYLCASSLPPGGSVADTQYFGPGTRLTVL.

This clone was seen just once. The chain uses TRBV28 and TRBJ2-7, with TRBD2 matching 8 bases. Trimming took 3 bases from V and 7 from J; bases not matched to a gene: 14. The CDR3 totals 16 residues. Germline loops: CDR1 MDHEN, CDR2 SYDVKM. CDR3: CASSLNLAGSFKEQYF. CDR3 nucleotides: TGTGCCAGCAGTTTGAACTTAGCGGGGTCCTTTAAGGAGCAGTACTTC.

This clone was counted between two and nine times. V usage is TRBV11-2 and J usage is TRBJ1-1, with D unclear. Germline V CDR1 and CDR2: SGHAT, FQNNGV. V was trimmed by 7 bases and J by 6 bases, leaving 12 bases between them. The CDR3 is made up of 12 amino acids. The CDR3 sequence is CASTVLDSEAFF. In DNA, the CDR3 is TGTGCCAGCACTGTTTTGGATTCTGAAGCTTTCTTT.

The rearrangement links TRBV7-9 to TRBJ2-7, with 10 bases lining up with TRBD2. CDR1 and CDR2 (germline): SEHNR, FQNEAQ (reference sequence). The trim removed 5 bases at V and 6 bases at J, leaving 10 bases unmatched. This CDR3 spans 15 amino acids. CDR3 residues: CASSPIRLAGGEQYF. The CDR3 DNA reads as TGTGCCAGCAGCCCAATACGACTAGCGGGTGGCGAGCAGTACTTC.

CDR3 amino acids: CASSITRPGSYGYTF. CDR3 coding DNA: TGTGCCAGCAGCATCACACGGCCAGGGAGCTATGGCTACACCTTC. The rearrangement links TRBV5-6 to TRBJ1-2, with D possibly being TRBD1 (5 bases). The CDR3 has 15 amino acids. Trimming took 4 bases from V and 4 from J, leaving 17 bases between them. The germline V gene encodes CDR1 SGHDT and CDR2 YYEEEE. The full variable domain, its missing parts supplied by reference TRBV5-6 and TRBJ1-2, is DAGVTQSPTHLIKTRGQQVTLRCSPKSGHDTVSWYQQALGQGPQFIFQYYEEEERQRGNFPDRFSGHQFPNYSSELNVNALLLGDSALYLCASSITRPGSYGYTFGSGTRLTVV.

Written as DNA, the CDR3 is TGTGCCCATATGAGGGCCCAGGGTGTTAACATTCAGTACTTC. Amino acids: CAHMRAQGVNIQYF. The V and J genes are TRBV28 and TRBJ2-4; D tentatively reads TRBD1 or TRBD2 (5 bases each). Trimming took 11 bases from V and 7 from J, leaving 21 bases between them. The V gene's germline CDR1 is MDHEN and CDR2 SYDVKM. The CDR3 covers 14 residues.

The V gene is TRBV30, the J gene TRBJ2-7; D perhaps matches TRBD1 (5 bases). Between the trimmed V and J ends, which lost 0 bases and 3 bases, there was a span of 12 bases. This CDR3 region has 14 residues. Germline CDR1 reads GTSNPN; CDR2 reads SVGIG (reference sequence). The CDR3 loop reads CAWSVLDSFYEQYF. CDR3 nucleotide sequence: TGTGCCTGGAGTGTACTTGACAGCTTCTACGAGCAGTACTTC. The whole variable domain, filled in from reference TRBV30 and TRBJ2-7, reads SQTIHQWPATLVQPVGSPLSLECTVEGTSNPNLYWYRQAAGRGLQLLFYSVGIGQISSEVPQNLSASRPQDRQFILSSKKLLLSDSGFYLCAWSVLDSFYEQYFGPGTRLTVT.

The chain's CDR3 is CATSRDSGGTNEKLFF. The DNA for the CDR3 is TGTGCCACCAGCAGGGACTCGGGTGGGACTAATGAAAAACTGTTTTTT. The chain carries TRBV15 and TRBJ1-4; D unclear. Per germline, CDR1 LNHNV and CDR2 YYDKDF (reference sequence). Between the trimmed V and J ends, which lost 3 bases and 2 bases, there was a span of 13 bases. The CDR3 is 16 amino acids.

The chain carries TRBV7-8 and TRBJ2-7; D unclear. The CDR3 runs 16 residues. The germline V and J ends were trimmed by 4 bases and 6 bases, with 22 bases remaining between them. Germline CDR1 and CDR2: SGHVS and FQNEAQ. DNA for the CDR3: TGTGCCAGCAGCTCCCGCACGTACAGAATCGATGGCGAGCAGTACTTC. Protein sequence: CASSSRTYRIDGEQYF.

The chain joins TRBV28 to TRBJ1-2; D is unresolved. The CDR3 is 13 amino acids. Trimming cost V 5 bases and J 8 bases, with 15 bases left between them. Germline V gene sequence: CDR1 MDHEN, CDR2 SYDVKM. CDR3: CASSPTSYGGYTF. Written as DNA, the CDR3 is TGTGCCAGCAGTCCAACCTCCTATGGGGGCTACACCTTC.